The 9 T cell receptor beta chains in this list originate from one sample, sequenced in a study of blood T cell repertoires in COVID-19. Data came from immunoSEQ multiplex PCR; TCRdb stores just in-frame clones and leaves some out. The table has around 260,000 clones, around 90% seen once. The specimen sequenced was PBMCs or T cells enriched from blood (not recorded which). The receptor set was obtained from a woman in her twenties or thirties who had recovered from COVID-19.

This clone has more than one count but fewer than ten. The J gene is TRBJ1-6, the V gene TRBV27, with a possible D match to TRBD1 (5 bases). The CDR3 extends over 13 amino acids. Trimming cost V 5 bases and J 13 bases, with 15 bases left between them. Germline-derived CDR1 and CDR2 are MNHEY and SMNVEV (reference sequence). CDR3 coding DNA: TGTGCCAGCAGTCCGGTCGGCAGGGCCCCCCTCCACTTT. Protein: CASSPVGRAPLHF.

V and J are TRBV3-1 (or the pseudogene TRBV3-2) and TRBJ2-1; 7 bases fit TRBD2. The ends lost 4 bases at V and 0 bases at J; junction bases unmatched: 9. From germline, CDR1 is LGHDT and CDR2 YNNKEL (reference sequence). CDR3 length equals 17 residues. Here the CDR3 reads CASSPRNLADSYNEQFF. The CDR3 DNA reads TGTGCCAGCAGCCCGCGAAATCTAGCGGACTCCTACAATGAGCAGTTCTTC.

The chain's CDR3 is CASSLARKERYTF. The CDR3 region has the DNA TGTGCCAGCAGCTTAGCCCGGAAGGAGCGCTACACCTTC. The chain couples TRBV7-9 to TRBJ1-2; D is undetermined. Trimming took 0 bases from V and 9 from J, leaving 11 bases between them. The CDR3 extends over 13 amino acids. Germline-derived CDR1 and CDR2 are SEHNR and FQNEAQ (reference sequence).

The V and J genes are TRBV7-9 and TRBJ1-4; D not certain. Trimming cost V 8 bases and J 7 bases, with 14 bases left between them. The CDR3 is 13 amino acids. Per the germline V gene, CDR1 is SEHNR and CDR2 is FQNEAQ (reference sequence). The CDR3 region has the DNA TGTGCCAGCCAAAATGGACTTGGTGAAAAACTGTTTTTT. The encoded protein is CASQNGLGEKLFF.

V gene TRBV29-1 combines with J gene TRBJ2-3; 10 positions agree with TRBD2. The CDR3 covers 16 residues. Germline V CDR1 and CDR2: SQVTM, ANQGSEA. V was clipped by 1 base and J by 0 bases; unmatched bases: 4. The CDR3 DNA is TGCAGCGTTGAAGGTCGGACTAGCGGTAGCACAGATACGCAGTATTTT. It codes for CSVEGRTSGSTDTQYF.

The CDR3 spells CASSQEDRVNNEQFF. CDR3 nucleotide sequence: TGCGCCAGCAGCCAAGAGGACAGGGTCAACAATGAGCAGTTCTTC. The V gene is TRBV4-3, the J gene TRBJ2-1; 8 bases map to TRBD1. The CDR3 consists of 15 residues. Trimming took 0 bases from V and 5 from J; bases not matched to a gene: 3. CDR1 and CDR2 (germline): LGHNA, YSLEER.

J is TRBJ1-1 and V is TRBV28, with 7 positions matching TRBD1. J lost 0 bases, V lost 3 bases, and 4 bases had no gene match. Per the germline V gene, CDR1 is MDHEN and CDR2 is SYDVKM. The CDR3 spans 15 residues. In nucleotides, the CDR3 is TGTGCCAGCAGTTTCAGACAGGGCTTGAACACTGAAGCTTTCTTT. As protein: CASSFRQGLNTEAFF.

V and J are TRBV7-9 and TRBJ1-1; D remains ambiguous. The CDR3 runs to 11 residues. V gave up 7 bases and J gave up 1 base, with 4 bases separating them. Germline-derived CDR1 and CDR2 are SEHNR and FQNEAQ (reference sequence). The CDR3 sequence: CASTQNTEAFF. The CDR3 bases are TGTGCCAGCACACAGAACACTGAAGCTTTCTTT.

The count of this clone is one. The chain has TRBV28 and TRBJ1-1; no reliable D call. Germline CDR1 and CDR2: MDHEN and SYDVKM. This CDR3 contains 13 residues. Trimming stripped 2 bases from V and 10 bases from J, with 14 bases between. The chain's CDR3 is CASSLGGSPTAFF. CDR3 bases: TGTGCCAGCAGTTTAGGCGGCTCACCAACAGCTTTCTTT.